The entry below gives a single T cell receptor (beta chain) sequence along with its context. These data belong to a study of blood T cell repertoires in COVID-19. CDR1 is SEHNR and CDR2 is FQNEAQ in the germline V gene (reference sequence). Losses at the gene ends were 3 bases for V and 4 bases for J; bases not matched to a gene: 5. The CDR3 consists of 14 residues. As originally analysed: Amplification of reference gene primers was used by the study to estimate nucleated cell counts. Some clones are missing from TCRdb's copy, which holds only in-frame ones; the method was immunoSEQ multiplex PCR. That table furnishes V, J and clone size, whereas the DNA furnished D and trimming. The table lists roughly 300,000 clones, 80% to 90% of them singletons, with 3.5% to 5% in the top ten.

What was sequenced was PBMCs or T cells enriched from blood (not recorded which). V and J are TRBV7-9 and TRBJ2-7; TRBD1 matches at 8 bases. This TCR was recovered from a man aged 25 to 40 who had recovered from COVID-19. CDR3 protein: CASSLAGGDYEQYF. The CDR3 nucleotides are TGTGCCAGCAGCTTGGCAGGGGGCGATTACGAGCAGTACTTC.